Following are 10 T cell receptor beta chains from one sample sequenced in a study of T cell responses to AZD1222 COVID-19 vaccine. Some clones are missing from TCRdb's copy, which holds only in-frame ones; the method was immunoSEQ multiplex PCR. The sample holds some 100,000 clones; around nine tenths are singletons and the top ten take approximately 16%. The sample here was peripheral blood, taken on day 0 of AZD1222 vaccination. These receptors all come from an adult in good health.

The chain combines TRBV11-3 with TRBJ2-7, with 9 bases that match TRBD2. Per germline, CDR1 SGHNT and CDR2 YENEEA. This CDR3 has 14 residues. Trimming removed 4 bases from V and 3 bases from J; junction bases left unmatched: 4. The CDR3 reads CASSYGTSSYEQYF. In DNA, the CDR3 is TGTGCCAGCAGCTACGGGACTAGCAGCTACGAGCAGTACTTC.

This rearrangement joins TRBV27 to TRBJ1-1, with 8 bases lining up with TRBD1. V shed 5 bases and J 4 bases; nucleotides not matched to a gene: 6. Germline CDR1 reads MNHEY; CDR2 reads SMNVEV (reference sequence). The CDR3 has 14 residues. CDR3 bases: TGTGCCAGCAGTGAGGGACAGGTTTTCACTGAAGCTTTCTTT. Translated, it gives CASSEGQVFTEAFF.

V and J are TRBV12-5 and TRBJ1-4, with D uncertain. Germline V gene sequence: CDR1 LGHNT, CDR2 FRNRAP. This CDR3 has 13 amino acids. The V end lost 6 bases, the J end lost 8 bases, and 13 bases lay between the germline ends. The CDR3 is CASGDEGGEKLFF. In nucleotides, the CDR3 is TGTGCTAGTGGGGATGAAGGAGGGGAAAAACTGTTTTTT.

The DNA for the CDR3 is TGTGCCAGTAGTAGTAAAAGGACGGATACAGATACGCAGTATTTT. This codes for CASSSKRTDTDTQYF. The chain joins TRBV19 to TRBJ2-3; D is undetermined. Germline V gives CDR1 LNHDA, CDR2 SQIVND (reference sequence). The V gene lost 4 bases and the J gene lost 3 bases, with 14 bases spanning the gap. The CDR3 totals 15 residues.

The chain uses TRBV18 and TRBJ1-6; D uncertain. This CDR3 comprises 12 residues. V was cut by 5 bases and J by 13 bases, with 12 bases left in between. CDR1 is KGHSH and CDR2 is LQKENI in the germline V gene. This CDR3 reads CASSDRSGPLHF. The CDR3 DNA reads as TGTGCCAGCTCAGACCGCTCGGGGCCCCTCCACTTT.

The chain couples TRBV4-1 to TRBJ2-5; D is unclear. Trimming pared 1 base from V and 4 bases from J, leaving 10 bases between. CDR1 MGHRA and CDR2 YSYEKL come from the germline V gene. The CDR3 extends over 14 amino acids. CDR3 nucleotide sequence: TGCGCCAGCAGCCAAGGTCTAGTTAGAGAGACCCAGTACTTC. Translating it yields CASSQGLVRETQYF.

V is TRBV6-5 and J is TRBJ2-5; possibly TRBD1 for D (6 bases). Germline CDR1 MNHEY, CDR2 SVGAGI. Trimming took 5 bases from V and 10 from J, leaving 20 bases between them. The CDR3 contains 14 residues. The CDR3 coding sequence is TGTGCCAGCAGTCAGGACAGTTCCCCGGGGAACCAGTACTTC. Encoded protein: CASSQDSSPGNQYF.

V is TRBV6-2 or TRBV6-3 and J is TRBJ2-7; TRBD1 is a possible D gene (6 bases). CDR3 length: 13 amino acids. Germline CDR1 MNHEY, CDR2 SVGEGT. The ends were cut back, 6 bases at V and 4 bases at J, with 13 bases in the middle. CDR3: CASSPGTLYEQYF. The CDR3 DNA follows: TGTGCCAGCAGCCCCGGGACACTATACGAGCAGTACTTC.

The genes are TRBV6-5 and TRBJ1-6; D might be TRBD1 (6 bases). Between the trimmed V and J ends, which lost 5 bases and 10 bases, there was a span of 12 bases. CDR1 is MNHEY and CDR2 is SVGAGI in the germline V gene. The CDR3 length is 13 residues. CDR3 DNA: TGTGCCAGCAGTCAACAGGGCCAGTCACCCCTCCACTTT. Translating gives CASSQQGQSPLHF.

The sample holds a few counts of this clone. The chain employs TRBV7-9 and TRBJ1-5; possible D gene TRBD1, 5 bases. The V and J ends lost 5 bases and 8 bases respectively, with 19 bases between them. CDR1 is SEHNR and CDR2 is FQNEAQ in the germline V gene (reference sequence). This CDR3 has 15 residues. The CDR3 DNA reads TGTGCCAGCAGCCGGGACGAGAGCCTAGGGGAGCCCCAGCATTTT. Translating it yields CASSRDESLGEPQHF. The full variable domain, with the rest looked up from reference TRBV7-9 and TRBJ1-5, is DTGVSQNPRHKITKRGQNVTFRCDPISEHNRLYWYRQTLGQGPEFLTYFQNEAQLEKSRLLSDRFSAERPKGSFSTLEIQRTEQGDSAMYLCASSRDESLGEPQHFGDGTRLSIL.